Listed below are T cell receptor beta chains from one sample, sequenced in a study of CD8+ T cells in alopecia areata. Repertoires were generated with immunoSEQ multiplex PCR, while TCRdb's copy carries only in-frame clones and drops some. Of 150,000 to 200,000 clones listed, 55% to 75% are singletons. The material sequenced was CD4+ T cells sorted from blood, taken at week 24, from a patient treated with tofacitinib. The receptor set was obtained from a human donor with alopecia areata. CDR3s include the opening cysteine and the closing phenylalanine or tryptophan. D genes are given only for firm matches. Only part of the rows carry a size: once, few, many, or a class if the clone is expanded.

d_gene	abundance	v_gene	j_gene	CDR3nt	CDR3aa
.	.	TRBV18	TRBJ2-3	TGTGCCAGCTCCCTTACCACGGCCCCGGCGGATACGCAGTATTTT	CASSLTTAPADTQYF
.	.	TRBV28	TRBJ2-7	TGTGCCAGCAGTTTAGTTCGTAGCTCCTACGAGCAGTACTTC	CASSLVRSSYEQYF
.	.	TRBV29-1	TRBJ1-1	TGCAGCGTTGCAGAGGCTGAAGCTTTCTTT	CSVAEAEAFF
.	.	TRBV5-1	TRBJ2-3	TGCGCCAGCAGCCCACTAGCCTCAGATACGCAGTATTTT	CASSPLASDTQYF
.	few	TRBV6-5	TRBJ1-6	TGTGCCAGCACCCGCACCCTAAGTTCACCCCTCCACTTT	CASTRTLSSPLHF
.	few	TRBV30	TRBJ2-3	TGTGCCTGTCGACCGGCTAGCACAGATACGCAGTATTTT	CACRPASTDTQYF
TRBD1	.	TRBV5-6	TRBJ1-2	TGTGCCAGCAGCTACATAGGGACAGCCTATGGCTACACCTTC	CASSYIGTAYGYTF
.	.	TRBV19	TRBJ2-2	TGTGCCAGTATGACCGCAGCCGCGTTGGGCGGGGAGCTGTTTTTT	CASMTAAALGGELFF
TRBD2	.	TRBV29-1	TRBJ2-1	TGCAGCAGTGATAGGGCTAGCGGGGGGGCGGGCCCCTACAATGAGCAGTTCTTC	CSSDRASGGAGPYNEQFF
.	.	TRBV7-2	TRBJ1-2	TGTGCCAGCAGCTTAGGCCCGGGTAGAGCTAACTATGGCTACACCTTC	CASSLGPGRANYGYTF
TRBD1	.	TRBV29-1	TRBJ1-5	TGCAGCGCCGGACAGGGGTGGAATCAGCCCCAGCATTTT	CSAGQGWNQPQHF
TRBD2	.	TRBV6-1	TRBJ2-7	TGTGCCAGCAAAGGATCTCCAGGGAGGGACGAGCAGTACTTC	CASKGSPGRDEQYF
.	.	TRBV15	TRBJ2-5	TGTGCCACCAGCAGAGGGGGCAACGGTGGTGTTGAGACCCAGTACTTC	CATSRGGNGGVETQYF
.	.	TRBV28	TRBJ2-7	TGTGCCAGCAGTTTTGGAGGGGGACCCTACGAGCAGTACTTC	CASSFGGGPYEQYF
TRBD1	.	TRBV6-5	TRBJ2-7	TGTGCCAGCACAGGACAGGGGCTGGGAGAGAAGCAGTACTTC	CASTGQGLGEKQYF
.	once	TRBV7-8	TRBJ1-3	TGTGCCAGCAGCGAAACAGGGTTCACCATATATTTT	CASSETGFTIYF
TRBD1	.	TRBV29-1	TRBJ2-3	TGCAGCGTTGACGGACAGGCATCCACAGATACGCAGTATTTT	CSVDGQASTDTQYF
.	few	TRBV4-1	TRBJ2-3	TGCGCCAGCAGCCCGAGATTCTTTCGTGATACGCAGTATTTT	CASSPRFFRDTQYF
.	.	TRBV5-1	TRBJ2-7	TGCGCCAGCAGCTTGTTCCTCCGGTCCGAGGGCGAGCAGTACTTC	CASSLFLRSEGEQYF
.	.	TRBV29-1	TRBJ1-5	TGCAGCGTTGGGTTGGGGGGTAATCAGCCCCAGCATTTT	CSVGLGGNQPQHF
.	.	TRBV5-1	TRBJ2-5	TGCGCCAGCAGCGTCGCGGAGACCCAGTACTTC	CASSVAETQYF
.	.	TRBV7-2	TRBJ2-3	TGTGCCAGCAGCGGAAGGCGGGGTACAGATACGCAGTATTTT	CASSGRRGTDTQYF
.	once	TRBV30	TRBJ2-1	TGTGCCATCCTGGCCTACAGCTCCTACAATGAGCAGTTCTTC	CAILAYSSYNEQFF
.	.	TRBV11-2	TRBJ1-2	TGTGCCAGCAGCCCCGGTTTGAACTATGGCTACACCTTC	CASSPGLNYGYTF
.	.	TRBV18	TRBJ1-5	TGTGCCAGCTCACCAAAGACCGTTTGGCAGCCCCAGCATTTT	CASSPKTVWQPQHF
TRBD1	.	TRBV30	TRBJ2-2	TGTGCCTGGAGTTGGGACAGGGTAACCGGGGAGCTGTTTTTT	CAWSWDRVTGELFF
.	.	TRBV25-1	TRBJ2-5	TGTGCCAGCAGTCCCAGGGCCCGTGAGACCCAGTACTTC	CASSPRARETQYF
.	.	TRBV5-6	TRBJ2-3	TGTGCCAGCAGCTTGGTGGACGTCACAGATACGCAGTATTTT	CASSLVDVTDTQYF
.	.	TRBV6-5	TRBJ1-5	TGTGCCAGCAGTTACGGGGGAAGCAATCAGCCCCAGCATTTT	CASSYGGSNQPQHF
.	once	TRBV30	TRBJ1-5	TGTGCCTGGAATTCGAGGGGCGATCAGCCCCAGCATTTT	CAWNSRGDQPQHF
.	.	TRBV30	TRBJ1-3	TGTGCCTGGAGTGTAGGGGCTGGAAACACCATATATTTT	CAWSVGAGNTIYF